The 9 T cell receptor beta chains below come from one sample, sequenced in a study of blood T cell repertoires in COVID-19. Produced via immunoSEQ multiplex PCR; TCRdb's table is partial and in-frame only. The sample includes a few hundred thousand clones, roughly 87% of them seen just once. Sequencing used PBMCs or T cells enriched from blood (not recorded which). The receptors originated from a woman aged 25 to 39 who had recovered from COVID-19.

This chain joins TRBV27 and TRBJ2-2, with 7 bases aligning to TRBD1. With V trimmed by 5 bases and J by 5 bases, 8 bases remained unmatched. Per the germline V gene, CDR1 is MNHEY and CDR2 is SMNVEV (reference sequence). The CDR3 contains 15 residues. CDR3 loop: CASSPLTGATGELFF. CDR3 DNA sequence: TGTGCCAGCAGTCCGCTCACAGGGGCAACCGGGGAGCTGTTTTTT.

The chain recombines TRBV5-4 with TRBJ2-1; 14 nucleotides line up with TRBD2. This CDR3 has 16 residues. Germline assignment: CDR1 SGHNT and CDR2 YYREEE (reference sequence). V was clipped by 4 bases and J by 9 bases; unmatched bases: 9. For the CDR3, the DNA is TGTGCCAGCAGCCCCGGGACTAGCGGGAGATTGGTTGAGCAGTTCTTC. This gives the protein CASSPGTSGRLVEQFF.

The J gene is TRBJ2-2, the V gene TRBV11-3; weak D call: TRBD2 (5 bases). The length of the CDR3 is 16 residues. V lost 2 bases, J lost 5 bases, and 15 bases lay in between. From germline, CDR1 is SGHNT and CDR2 YENEEA. CDR3 DNA: TGTGCCAGCAGCTTATCCACGGGATCGATTACCGGGGAGCTGTTTTTT. Translating it yields CASSLSTGSITGELFF.

The rearrangement links TRBV11-3 to TRBJ2-2, with D hard to call. The V and J ends lost 5 bases and 2 bases respectively, with 3 bases between them. Per germline, CDR1 SGHNT and CDR2 YENEEA. The CDR3 consists of 12 residues. This CDR3 is CASSLNTGELFF. CDR3 nucleotides: TGTGCCAGCAGCCTCAACACCGGGGAGCTGTTTTTT.

This rearrangement joins TRBV7-2 to TRBJ2-7; 9 positions agree with TRBD2. J gave up 4 bases and V 5 bases, and 9 bases lay outside the gene matches. This CDR3 region has 15 residues. Germline lookup yields CDR1 SGHTA and CDR2 FQGNSA. The CDR3 loop is CASSPRREGIYEQYF. CDR3 nucleotides: TGTGCCAGCAGCCCGAGGCGGGAGGGCATATACGAGCAGTACTTC. The full variable domain, completed using reference TRBV7-2 and TRBJ2-7, is GAGVSQSPSNKVTEKGKDVELRCDPISGHTALYWYRQSLGQGLEFLIYFQGNSAPDKSGLPSDRFSAERTGGSVSTLTIQRTQQEDSAVYLCASSPRREGIYEQYFGPGTRLTVT.

The rearrangement links TRBV6-5 to TRBJ2-1; D unresolved. The CDR3 has 14 residues. Trimming took off 0 bases at V and 7 bases at J, with 10 bases between the two ends. Germline lookup yields CDR1 MNHEY and CDR2 SVGAGI. The CDR3 DNA reads as TGTGCCAGCAGTTACTCTGGCAGACAAAATGAGCAGTTCTTC. This codes for CASSYSGRQNEQFF.

This rearrangement joins TRBV4-1 to TRBJ2-1; 14 positions match TRBD2. The germline gives CDR1 MGHRA, CDR2 YSYEKL. V lost 5 bases to trimming and J lost 8 bases; unmatched junction nucleotides: 5. This CDR3 comprises 15 residues. CDR3 DNA: TGCGCCAGCAGCGAGGGACTAGCGGGAGTAGATGAGCAGTTCTTC. Protein: CASSEGLAGVDEQFF.

This chain connects TRBV28 to TRBJ1-2; 8 positions match TRBD1. Germline V gene sequence: CDR1 MDHEN, CDR2 SYDVKM. V lost 5 bases to trimming and J lost 2 bases; unmatched junction nucleotides: 10. The CDR3 runs 16 residues. CDR3 in DNA: TGTGCCAGCAGTGCCGGGACAGGACGCCTCAACTATGGCTACACCTTC. Translating it yields CASSAGTGRLNYGYTF.

This sequence joins TRBV19 and TRBJ2-2, with a weak D call TRBD2 (7 bases). The CDR3 sequence is 16 residues long. Germline loops: CDR1 LNHDA, CDR2 SQIVND (reference sequence). Trimming stripped 1 base from V and 11 bases from J, with 20 bases between. The CDR3 protein is CASSIARGARRGELFF. The CDR3 nucleotides read TGTGCCAGTAGTATAGCTCGGGGGGCCCGGCGGGGAGAGCTGTTTTTT.